The clone carrying this T cell receptor (beta chain) was detected ten times or more. The target antigen is unknown. The sample comes from a study of T cells in Graves' hyperthyroidism and ophthalmopathy. Study results and limitations: Also found in blood were most expanded thyroid clonotypes above 0.001.

Germline CDR1 and CDR2: MDHEN and SYDVKM. Trimming removed 5 bases from V and 5 bases from J; junction bases left unmatched: 16. The length of the CDR3 is 17 residues. Amplification of TCR beta CDR3 regions was performed using RNA transcripts as template. HTBI primers were employed in a first-round RT-PCR of the TCR CDR3. TCRdb re-called the multiplex PCR reads with MiXCR, one entry per CDR3 protein. The sample holds some 200,000 distinct CDR3 sequences, 17% seen once. Sequenced: blood. The receptor's source is a middle-aged man with Graves' hyperthyroidism. The rearrangement joins TRBV28 to TRBJ2-7; TRBD2 matches at 9 bases. As DNA, the CDR3 is TGTGCCAGCAGTCTCCCGTATCGCGGGAGGGATCAGAACGAGCAGTACTTC. Translation: CASSLPYRGRDQNEQYF. Drawing the rest from reference TRBV28 and TRBJ2-7, the complete variable domain is DVKVTQSSRYLVKRTGEKVFLECVQDMDHENMFWYRQDPGLGLRLIYFSYDVKMKEKGDIPEGYSVSREKKERFSLILESASTNQTSMYLCASSLPYRGRDQNEQYFGPGTRLTVT.